This T cell receptor (beta chain) was recorded in a study of PD-L1 blockade in urothelial cancer. The assay was immunoSEQ multiplex PCR, and TCRdb's table has in-frame clones only and misses some. There are roughly 120,000 clones in the sample; approximately 90% occur only once, and around 4% lies in the top ten. A note on this clone: Its antigen is undetermined.

Points from the study as a whole: Tumor-linked clones in blood grew more by 3 weeks in durable-benefit patients.

The time point: peripheral blood 6 weeks after treatment start. The CDR3 loop spans 17 amino acids. V was pared by 0 bases and J by 1 base, with 4 bases of the junction left unmatched. Germline V CDR1 and CDR2: LGHNA, YSLEER. This specimen consisted of PBMCs, obtained around atezolizumab (anti-PD-L1) treatment. The V gene is TRBV4-3, the J gene TRBJ2-3; 10 bases match TRBD2. The receptor's source is a man aged 55 to 69 with urothelial cancer. CDR3 region: CASSQERSGRGTDTQYF. The CDR3 DNA sequence: TGCGCCAGCAGCCAAGAAAGGAGCGGGAGGGGCACAGATACGCAGTATTTT.